The 8 T cell receptor beta chains listed next were all sequenced from one sample in a study of cytomegalovirus exposure and HLA in healthy donors. With 60 Vbeta and 13 Jbeta primers, the PCR was carried out. Profiling relied on immunoSEQ multiplex PCR, and the TCRdb table lists in-frame clones only, not all of them. Of 150,000 to 180,000 clones listed, over 70% are singletons. The sequencing input was PBMCs. The receptors shown here come from a man younger than 45 in good health and CMV-seronegative.

The chain has TRBV7-2 and TRBJ2-3, with TRBD2 matching over 9 bases. The germline V gene has CDR1 SGHTA and CDR2 FQGNSA. This CDR3 has 16 residues. After removal of 2 bases from V and 5 bases from J, the junction contained 8 bases not matched to a gene. This chain's CDR3 is CASSLKRGGARDTQYF. CDR3 bases: TGTGCCAGCAGCTTAAAGCGCGGGGGGGCTCGAGATACGCAGTATTTT.

The V gene is TRBV5-6, the J gene TRBJ1-1; D might be TRBD1 (6 bases). Germline V gene sequence: CDR1 SGHDT, CDR2 YYEEEE. Trimming removed 0 bases from V and 5 bases from J, with 17 bases in between. The CDR3 spans 16 residues. This CDR3 reads CASSLGGGGGLTEAFF. The CDR3 nucleotides are TGTGCCAGCAGCTTGGGGGGTGGGGGCGGGTTGACTGAAGCTTTCTTT.

There are a few counts of this clone. Here the CDR3 reads CAWRAPLPGQGSEAFF. Written as DNA, the CDR3 is TGTGCCTGGAGAGCACCTCTTCCGGGACAGGGGAGTGAAGCTTTCTTT. The chain has TRBV30 and TRBJ1-1; 10 positions agree with TRBD1. Germline CDR1 reads GTSNPN; CDR2 reads SVGIG (reference sequence). This CDR3 is built from 16 residues. V trimming: 3 bases; J trimming: 7 bases; junction bases outside the gene matches: 14.

This clone was counted once. The CDR3 loop is CASSFGGANEQFF. The CDR3, as DNA: TGTGCCAGCAGTTTTGGCGGCGCCAATGAGCAGTTCTTC. J is TRBJ2-1 and V is TRBV27; D unclear. Germline values: CDR1 MNHEY, CDR2 SMNVEV (reference sequence). The CDR3 runs 13 residues. V lost 3 bases and J lost 6, with 9 bases in between.

This chain joins TRBV2 and TRBJ1-5; 7 bases align to TRBD1. V lost 8 bases and J lost 6; bases outside the gene matches: 7. The CDR3 is 13 residues long. The germline CDR1 and CDR2 sequences are SNHLY and FYNNEI. DNA for the CDR3: TGTGCCAGCTCCGAGACAGGGACTCAGCCCCAGCATTTT. This translates into CASSETGTQPQHF. Full variable domain (outside the CDR3, taken from reference TRBV2 and TRBJ1-5): EPEVTQTPSHQVTQMGQEVILRCVPISNHLYFYWYRQILGQKVEFLVSFYNNEISEKSEIFDDQFSVERPDGSNFTLKIRSTKLEDSAMYFCASSETGTQPQHFGDGTRLSIL.

In its sample, this clone was seen a few times. The V and J genes are TRBV15 and TRBJ1-1; D not resolved. The CDR3 has 14 amino acids. Germline assignment: CDR1 LNHNV and CDR2 YYDKDF (reference sequence). V was pared by 0 bases and J by 0 bases, with 5 bases between. CDR3 region: CATSRDNMNTEAFF. The DNA for the CDR3 is TGTGCCACCAGCAGAGACAACATGAACACTGAAGCTTTCTTT.

V gene TRBV19 combines with J gene TRBJ2-3, with unresolved D. V was shortened by 6 bases and J by 1 base, with 14 bases between the two germline ends. Germline V gives CDR1 LNHDA, CDR2 SQIVND (reference sequence). The CDR3 consists of 15 residues. The CDR3, as DNA: TGTGCCAGTAGCCAGACATTCATGGGCACAGATACGCAGTATTTT. It translates to CASSQTFMGTDTQYF.

The table lists this clone with a few counts. This chain links TRBV5-1 with TRBJ2-1; 7 bases line up with TRBD1. Germline loops: CDR1 SGHRS, CDR2 YFSETQ. The CDR3 is 15 residues long. V was pared by 4 bases and J by 7 bases, with 11 bases of the junction left unmatched. The CDR3 region has the DNA TGCGCCAGCAGCCAGCGACAGGGATTAGGTAATGAGCAGTTCTTC. Amino acids: CASSQRQGLGNEQFF.